The present entry profiles one TCR beta chain with its context. The antigen is undetermined. This record belongs to a study of T cell responses to AZD1222 COVID-19 vaccine. Study conclusions and caveats: Unmutated regions of variants are reportedly targeted by nearly half of spike-specific TCRs. Receipt of two AZD1222 doses was followed by a rise in Spike-specific TCR breadth and depth.

Profiled with immunoSEQ multiplex PCR; TCRdb holds only in-frame clones, not every one. This table has some 180,000 clones, 80% to 95% appearing once. The CDR3 contains 19 residues. The germline V gene encodes CDR1 SGHRS and CDR2 YFSETQ. The V and J ends lost 2 bases and 0 bases, in that order; junction bases with no gene match: 14. Sequenced here: peripheral blood, sampled on day 0 of AZD1222 vaccination. The gene calls are TRBV5-1 and TRBJ2-1, with 7 bases aligning to TRBD2. The receptor comes from an adult in good health. CDR3 region: CASSFRTGGLRISYNEQFF. The CDR3 DNA reads as TGCGCCAGCAGCTTTAGGACGGGAGGCCTCCGCATCTCCTACAATGAGCAGTTCTTC.